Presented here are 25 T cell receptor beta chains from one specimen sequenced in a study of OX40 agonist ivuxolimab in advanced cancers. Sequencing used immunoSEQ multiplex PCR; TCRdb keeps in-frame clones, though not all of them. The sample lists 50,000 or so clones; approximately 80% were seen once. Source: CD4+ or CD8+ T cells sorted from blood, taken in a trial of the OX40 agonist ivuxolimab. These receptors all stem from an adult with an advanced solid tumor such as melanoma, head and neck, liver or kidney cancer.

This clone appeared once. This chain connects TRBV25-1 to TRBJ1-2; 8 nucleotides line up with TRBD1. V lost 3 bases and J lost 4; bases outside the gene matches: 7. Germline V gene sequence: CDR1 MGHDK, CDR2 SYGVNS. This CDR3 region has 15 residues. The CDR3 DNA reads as TGTGCCAGCAGTGACCGACAGGGGTTAGTCTATGGCTACACCTTC. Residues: CASSDRQGLVYGYTF.

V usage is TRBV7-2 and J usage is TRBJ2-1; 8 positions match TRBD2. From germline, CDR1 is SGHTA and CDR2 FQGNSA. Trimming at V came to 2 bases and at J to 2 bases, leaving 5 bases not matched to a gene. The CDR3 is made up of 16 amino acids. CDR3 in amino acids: CASSLSGGSTYNEQFF. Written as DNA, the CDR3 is TGTGCCAGCAGCTTATCGGGAGGGTCGACCTACAATGAGCAGTTCTTC. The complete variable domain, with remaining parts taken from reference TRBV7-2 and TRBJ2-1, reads GAGVSQSPSNKVTEKGKDVELRCDPISGHTALYWYRQSLGQGLEFLIYFQGNSAPDKSGLPSDRFSAERTGGSVSTLTIQRTQQEDSAVYLCASSLSGGSTYNEQFFGPGTRLTVL.

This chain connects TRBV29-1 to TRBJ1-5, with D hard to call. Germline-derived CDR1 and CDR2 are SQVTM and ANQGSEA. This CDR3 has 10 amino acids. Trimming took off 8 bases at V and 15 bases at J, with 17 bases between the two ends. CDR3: CSILTGEMHF. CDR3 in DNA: TGCAGCATTCTGACCGGGGAAATGCATTTT.

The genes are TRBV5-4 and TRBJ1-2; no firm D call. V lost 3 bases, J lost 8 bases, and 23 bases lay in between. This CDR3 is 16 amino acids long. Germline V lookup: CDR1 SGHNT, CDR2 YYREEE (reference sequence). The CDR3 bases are TGTGCCAGCAGCTCTAAAACGGTTGGTTCGTCGTCGGGCTACACCTTC. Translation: CASSSKTVGSSSGYTF.

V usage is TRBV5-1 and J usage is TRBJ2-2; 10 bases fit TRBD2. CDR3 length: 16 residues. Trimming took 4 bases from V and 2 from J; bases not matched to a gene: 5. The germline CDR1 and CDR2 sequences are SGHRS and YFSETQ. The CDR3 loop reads CASSLRTSGNTGELFF. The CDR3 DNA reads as TGCGCCAGCAGCCTCCGGACTAGCGGAAACACCGGGGAGCTGTTTTTT.

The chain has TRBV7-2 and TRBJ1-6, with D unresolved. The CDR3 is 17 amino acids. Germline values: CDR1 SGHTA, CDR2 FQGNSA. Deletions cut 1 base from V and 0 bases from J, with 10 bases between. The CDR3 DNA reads TGTGCCAGCAGCTTAGGTCTAGTGAGCTCCTATAATTCACCCCTCCACTTT. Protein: CASSLGLVSSYNSPLHF.

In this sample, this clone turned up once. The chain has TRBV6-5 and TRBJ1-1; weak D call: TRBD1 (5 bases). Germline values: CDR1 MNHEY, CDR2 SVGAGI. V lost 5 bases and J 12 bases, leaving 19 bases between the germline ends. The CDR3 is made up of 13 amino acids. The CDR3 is CASSTLRDPPTFF. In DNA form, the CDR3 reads TGTGCCAGCAGTACACTCCGGGACCCTCCGACTTTCTTT.

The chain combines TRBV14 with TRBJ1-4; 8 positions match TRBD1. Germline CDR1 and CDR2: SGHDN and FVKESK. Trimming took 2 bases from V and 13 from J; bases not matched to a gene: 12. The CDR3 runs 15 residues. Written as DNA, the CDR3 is TGTGCCAGCAGCCAAAGGACAGGGATTAATGAAGGACTGTTTTTT. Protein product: CASSQRTGINEGLFF.

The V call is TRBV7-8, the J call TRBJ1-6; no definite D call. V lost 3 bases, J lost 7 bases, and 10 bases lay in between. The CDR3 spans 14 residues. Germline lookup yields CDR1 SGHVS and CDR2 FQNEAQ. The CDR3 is CASSLMSLNSPLHF. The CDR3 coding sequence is TGTGCCAGCAGCTTGATGAGCCTCAATTCACCCCTCCACTTT. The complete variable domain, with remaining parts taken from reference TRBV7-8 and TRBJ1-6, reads GAGVSQSPRYKVAKRGQDVALRCDPISGHVSLFWYQQALGQGPEFLTYFQNEAQLDKSGLPSDRFFAERPEGSVSTLKIQRTQQEDSAVYLCASSLMSLNSPLHFGNGTRLTVT.

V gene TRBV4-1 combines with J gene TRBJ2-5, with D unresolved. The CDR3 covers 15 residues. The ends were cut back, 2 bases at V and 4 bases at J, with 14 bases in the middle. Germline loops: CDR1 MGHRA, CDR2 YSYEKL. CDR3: CASSQPARVPETQYF. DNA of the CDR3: TGCGCCAGCAGCCAACCCGCCCGGGTCCCAGAGACCCAGTACTTC.

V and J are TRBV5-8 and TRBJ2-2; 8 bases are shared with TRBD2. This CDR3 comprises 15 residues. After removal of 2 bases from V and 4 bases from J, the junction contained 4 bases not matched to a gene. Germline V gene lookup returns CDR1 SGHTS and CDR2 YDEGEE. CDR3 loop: CASSFGGGPTGELFF. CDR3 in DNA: TGTGCCAGCAGCTTCGGGGGGGGGCCCACCGGGGAGCTGTTTTTT.

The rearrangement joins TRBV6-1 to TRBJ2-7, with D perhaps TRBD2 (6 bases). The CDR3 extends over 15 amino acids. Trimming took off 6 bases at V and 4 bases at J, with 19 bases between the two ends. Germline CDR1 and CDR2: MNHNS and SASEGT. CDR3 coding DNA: TGTGCCAGCAGCATTGGAGGGTGGGGCACTTACGAGCAGTACGTC. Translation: CASSIGGWGTYEQYV.

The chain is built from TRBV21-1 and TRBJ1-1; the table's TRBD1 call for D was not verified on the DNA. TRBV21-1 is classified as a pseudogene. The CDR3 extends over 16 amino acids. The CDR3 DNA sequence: TGTGCCAGCAGCATCGGGACAGGGAGAAGGAACACTGAAGCTTTCTTT. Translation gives CASSIGTGRRNTEAFF.

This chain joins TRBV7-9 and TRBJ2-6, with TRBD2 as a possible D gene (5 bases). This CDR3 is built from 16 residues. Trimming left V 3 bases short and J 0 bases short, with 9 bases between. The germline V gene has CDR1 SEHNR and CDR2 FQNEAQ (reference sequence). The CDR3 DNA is TGTGCCAGCAGCTTGAGACGGGACTCTGGGGCCAACGTCCTGACTTTC. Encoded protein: CASSLRRDSGANVLTF.

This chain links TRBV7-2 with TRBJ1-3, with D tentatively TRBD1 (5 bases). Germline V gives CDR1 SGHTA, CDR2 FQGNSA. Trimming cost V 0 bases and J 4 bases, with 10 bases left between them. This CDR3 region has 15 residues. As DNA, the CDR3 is TGTGCCAGCAGCTTAGCGTGGGACGGGGGAAACACCATATATTTT. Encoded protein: CASSLAWDGGNTIYF. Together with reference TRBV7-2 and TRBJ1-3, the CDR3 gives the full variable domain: GAGVSQSPSNKVTEKGKDVELRCDPISGHTALYWYRQSLGQGLEFLIYFQGNSAPDKSGLPSDRFSAERTGGSVSTLTIQRTQQEDSAVYLCASSLAWDGGNTIYFGEGSWLTVV.

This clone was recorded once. CDR3 amino acids: CASSPPVDLYEQYF. Here the CDR3 DNA reads TGTGCCAGCAGCCCACCCGTGGACCTCTACGAGCAGTACTTC. The chain combines TRBV7-2 with TRBJ2-7; D is undetermined. From germline, CDR1 is SGHTA and CDR2 FQGNSA. The ends were cut back, 5 bases at V and 3 bases at J, with 14 bases in the middle. This CDR3 is 14 amino acids long.

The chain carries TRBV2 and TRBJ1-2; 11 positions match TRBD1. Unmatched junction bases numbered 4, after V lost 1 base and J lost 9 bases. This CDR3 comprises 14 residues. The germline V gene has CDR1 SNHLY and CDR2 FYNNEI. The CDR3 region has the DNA TGTGCCAGCAGTGAAGGGACAGGGGGCGAGCGCTACACCTTC. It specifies CASSEGTGGERYTF.

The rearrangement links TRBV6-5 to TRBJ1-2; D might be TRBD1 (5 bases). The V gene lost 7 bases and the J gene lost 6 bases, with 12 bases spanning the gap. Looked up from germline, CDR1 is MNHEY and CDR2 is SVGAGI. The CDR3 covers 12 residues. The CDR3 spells CASNSGGDGYTF. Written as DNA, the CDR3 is TGTGCCAGCAATAGTGGGGGGGATGGCTACACCTTC.

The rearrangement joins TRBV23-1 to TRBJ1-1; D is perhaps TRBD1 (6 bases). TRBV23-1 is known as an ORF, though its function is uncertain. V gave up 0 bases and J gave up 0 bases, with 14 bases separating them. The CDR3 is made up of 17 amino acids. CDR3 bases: TGCGCCAGCAGTCAATCCGGGGAGACAGGAATGAACACTGAAGCTTTCTTT. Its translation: CASSQSGETGMNTEAFF.

CDR3 nucleotide sequence: TGTGCCATCATGGCTAACGCTTGGGACATTTTCAATGAGCAGTTCTTC. This encodes CAIMANAWDIFNEQFF. The chain links TRBV10-3 to TRBJ2-1, with D maybe TRBD1 (6 bases). Germline V gene sequence: CDR1 ENHRY, CDR2 SYGVKD. The CDR3 is 16 amino acids. The V gene lost 7 bases and the J gene lost 6 bases, with 22 bases spanning the gap.

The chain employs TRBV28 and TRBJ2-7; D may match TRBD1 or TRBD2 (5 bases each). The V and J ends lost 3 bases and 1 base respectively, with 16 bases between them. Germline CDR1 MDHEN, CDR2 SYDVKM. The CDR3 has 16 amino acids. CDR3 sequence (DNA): TGTGCCAGCAGTTTTTTCTGGGGGAGTAGGTCCTACGAGCAGTACTTC. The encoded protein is CASSFFWGSRSYEQYF.

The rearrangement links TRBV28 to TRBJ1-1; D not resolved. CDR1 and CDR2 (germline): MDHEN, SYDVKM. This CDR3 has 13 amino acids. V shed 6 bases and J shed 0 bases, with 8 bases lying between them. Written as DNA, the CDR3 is TGTGCCAGCAGAAAATGGGTGAACACTGAAGCTTTCTTT. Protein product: CASRKWVNTEAFF.

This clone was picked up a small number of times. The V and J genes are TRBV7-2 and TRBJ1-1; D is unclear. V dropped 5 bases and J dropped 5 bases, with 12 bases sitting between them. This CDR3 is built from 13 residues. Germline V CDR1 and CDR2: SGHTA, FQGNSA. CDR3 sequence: CASSDRSATEAFF. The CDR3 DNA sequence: TGTGCCAGCAGCGACCGAAGTGCAACTGAAGCTTTCTTT. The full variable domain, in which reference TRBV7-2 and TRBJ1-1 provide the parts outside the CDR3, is GAGVSQSPSNKVTEKGKDVELRCDPISGHTALYWYRQSLGQGLEFLIYFQGNSAPDKSGLPSDRFSAERTGGSVSTLTIQRTQQEDSAVYLCASSDRSATEAFFGQGTRLTVV.

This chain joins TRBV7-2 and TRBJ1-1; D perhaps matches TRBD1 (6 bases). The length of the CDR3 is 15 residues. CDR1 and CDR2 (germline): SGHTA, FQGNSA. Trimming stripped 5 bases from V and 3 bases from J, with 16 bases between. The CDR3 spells CASSPLTGLYTEAFF. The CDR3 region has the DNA TGTGCCAGCAGCCCTTTGACAGGCCTTTACACTGAAGCTTTCTTT. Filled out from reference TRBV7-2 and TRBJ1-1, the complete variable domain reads GAGVSQSPSNKVTEKGKDVELRCDPISGHTALYWYRQSLGQGLEFLIYFQGNSAPDKSGLPSDRFSAERTGGSVSTLTIQRTQQEDSAVYLCASSPLTGLYTEAFFGQGTRLTVV.

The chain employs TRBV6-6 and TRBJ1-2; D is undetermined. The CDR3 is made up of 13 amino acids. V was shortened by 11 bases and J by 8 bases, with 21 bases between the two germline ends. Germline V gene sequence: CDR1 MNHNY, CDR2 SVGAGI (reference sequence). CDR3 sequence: CASLEPGLKGYTF. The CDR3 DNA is TGTGCCTCCTTGGAGCCAGGACTAAAAGGCTACACCTTC.